What follows describes a single T cell receptor beta chain. This clone was seen just once. Its target antigen remains unknown. The sample holds no much larger clone one base away, and base qualities are not on file. This specimen comes from a study of OX40 agonist ivuxolimab in advanced cancers. Background for the entire study: Ivuxolimab, which targeted the costimulatory receptor OX40 (CD134), was an agonistic, fully human IgG2 monoclonal antibody. Intravenous ivuxolimab was administered to patients every 2 weeks at six dose levels: 0.01, 0.1, 0.3, 1.5, 3 and 10 mg/kg. Three dose-escalation patients achieved partial responses, one with hepatocellular carcinoma and two with cutaneous melanoma. The monotherapy dose-escalation portion (N ≈ 50 patients) of the phase I ivuxolimab trial is reported in the paper. Prior anti-PD-1, anti-PD-L1 or anti-CTLA-4 therapy was permitted, and checkpoint inhibitors had been received by more than 35% of dose-escalation patients. Among the 50 to 55 dose-escalation patients, approximately 20 had hepatocellular carcinoma, 15 or so melanoma, 9 renal cell carcinoma and 9 head and neck cancer. In the dose-escalation cohort, around four fifths of patients were male, and the mean age was 60 years with a range of about 23 to 79. The purpose of peripheral TCRbeta sequencing was to test whether ivuxolimab changed TCR sequence diversity and led to clonal T-cell expansion.

The investigation overall reported the following: Which antigens the clonally expanded peripheral T cells were specific for was not determined. At doses from 0.1 to 3.0 mg/kg, clonal expansion was seen in both CD4+ and CD8+ blood T cells between baseline and week 6. Low levels of normalized T-cell clonal expansion were also seen in some nonresponding patients. After ivuxolimab, CD8+ T cells had more expanded clones than CD4+ T cells on average. In the 0.1-3.0 mg/kg groups, partial responders were among the patients with the lowest normalized peripheral clonal expansion, particularly in CD8+ T cells.

The trial excluded patients who had a history of autoimmune disease or who were on systemic immunosuppression. Peripheral blood for TCR sequencing was collected from all dose cohorts at baseline, on cycle 4 day 1, and on cycle 7 day 1. Samples came from an open-label, multicenter, first-in-human phase I dose-escalation trial of ivuxolimab. Adults with locally advanced or metastatic head and neck squamous cell, hepatocellular, melanoma or renal cell carcinoma were enrolled in the trial. Before TCR sequencing, CD4+ T cells and CD8+ T cells were sorted from peripheral blood as separate populations. The CDR3 runs 17 amino acids, cysteine and phenylalanine included. The CDR3 DNA has 51 bases and is translated from base 1. V lost 0 bases and J lost 3 bases; the stretch between them is 19 bases long. Per the germline V gene, SGHRS is the CDR1 and YFSETQ is the CDR2. For sequencing of the TCRbeta CDR3 region, genomic DNA was extracted from the sorted cells. TCRbeta CDR3 regions were sequenced using the immunoSEQ Assay. Held by TCRdb, this immuneACCESS table contains in-frame sequences only and omits some clones. Under half of the omission traces to an unresolved V gene where checked; the cause of the rest is unknown. This sample has under 80,000 clones in its table, and about 92% of those were observed once. The top ten constitute roughly 9.7% of the sample.

The chain is encoded by TRBV5-1 joined to TRBJ2-7; possibly the D gene is TRBD1, per 6 matching bases. The sequencing here drew on CD4+ or CD8+ T cells sorted from blood, taken in a trial of the OX40 agonist ivuxolimab. This TCR came from an adult with an advanced solid tumor such as melanoma, head and neck, liver or kidney cancer. The CDR3 sequence is CASSLALWGQAGYEQYF. In nucleotide form, the sequence is TGCGCCAGCAGCTTGGCTCTATGGGGGCAGGCGGGCTACGAGCAGTACTTC. The CDR3, completed at both ends by the reference TRBV5-1 and TRBJ2-7 genes, gives the full variable domain KAGVTQTPRYLIKTRGQQVTLSCSPISGHRSVSWYQQTPGQGLQFLFEYFSETQRNKGNFPGRFSGRQFSNSRSEMNVSTLELGDSALYLCASSLALWGQAGYEQYFGPGTRLTVT.